This TCR beta chain comes out of a study of shared clonotypes between healthy human individuals. Produced via immunoSEQ multiplex PCR; TCRdb's table is partial and in-frame only. The sample carries about 1 million clones, 65% to 75% recorded once. Both subsets, CD45RA+ naive and CD45RA-negative memory, were split from the CD4+ cells. Germline V gene data show CDR1 as SGHRS and CDR2 as YFSETQ. The CDR3 totals 14 residues. The junction had 5 bases not matched to a gene; V was cut back by 4 bases and J by 4 bases. The specimen was memory CD4+ T cells sorted from blood. Subset denoted: CD45RA-negative fraction. The receptor was isolated from a man aged 18 to 30 in good health. The chain uses TRBV5-1 and TRBJ1-2; 9 nucleotides line up with TRBD1. The DNA for the CDR3 is TGCGCCAGCAGCACGACAGGGGGAGTCTATGGCTACACCTTC. Its protein product is CASSTTGGVYGYTF.